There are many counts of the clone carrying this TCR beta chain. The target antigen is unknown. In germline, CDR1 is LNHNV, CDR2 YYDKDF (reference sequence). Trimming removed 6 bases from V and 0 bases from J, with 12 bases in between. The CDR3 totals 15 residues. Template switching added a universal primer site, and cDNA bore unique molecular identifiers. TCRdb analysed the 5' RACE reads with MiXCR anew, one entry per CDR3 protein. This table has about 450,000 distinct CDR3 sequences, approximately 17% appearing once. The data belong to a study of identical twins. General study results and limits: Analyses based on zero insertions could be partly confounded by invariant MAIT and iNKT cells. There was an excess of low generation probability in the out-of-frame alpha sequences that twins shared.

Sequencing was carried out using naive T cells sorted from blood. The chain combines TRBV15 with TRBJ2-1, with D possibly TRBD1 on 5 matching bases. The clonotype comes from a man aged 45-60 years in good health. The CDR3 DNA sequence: TGTGCCACCAGTCCCCAGGGAAGCTCCTACAATGAGCAGTTCTTC. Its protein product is CATSPQGSSYNEQFF.